This T cell receptor beta chain appears in the sequencing data of a study of identical twins. General study points: Compared with models, monozygotic twins showed more out-of-frame TCR alpha sharing. Out-of-frame alpha sequences shared by twins were enriched for low generation probability.

J lost 2 bases, V lost 3 bases, and 6 bases had no gene match. CDR1 and CDR2 (germline): DFQATT, SNEGSKA (reference sequence). CDR3 size: 15 residues. Each CDR3 protein gets one entry after TCRdb re-called the 5' RACE reads with MiXCR. The sample lists 230,000 or so distinct CDR3 sequences, about 8.5% occurring once. Ten or more counts support this clonotype. Its specificity is unknown. A further study also used this sample, focusing on yellow fever vaccine responses in identical twins. That work contributes: It has been reported that, in twins, the vaccine T cell response seemed partly convergent and partly personalized.

Sequences were obtained from CD8+ T cells sorted from blood. The clonotype was recovered from a young woman in good health. The rearrangement joins TRBV20-1 to TRBJ2-3; 9 nucleotides align to TRBD2. The DNA for the CDR3 is TGCAGTGCTAGGGGACTAGCTAAAACCACAGATACGCAGTATTTT. It encodes CSARGLAKTTDTQYF.